This paragraph covers one TCR beta chain sequence. Antigen: not known. These data come from a study of T cell responses to AZD1222 COVID-19 vaccine. Study-wide results and caveats: Regions 160-218 and 743-854 held dominance among vaccine-associated CD4 TCRs, which spanned spike. Baseline testing showed seropositivity in only six AZD1222 recipients.

Per the germline V gene, CDR1 is SGHNT and CDR2 is YENEEA. V was trimmed by 1 base and J by 1 base, leaving 7 bases between them. The CDR3 spans 14 residues. Using immunoSEQ multiplex PCR, the repertoire was profiled, and TCRdb retains in-frame clones only, with some absent. There are 40,000 to 50,000 clones in the sample; over 70% occur only once, and 18% lies in the top ten. The rearrangement uses TRBV11-3 and TRBJ1-1; D gene uncertain. Sequencing was performed on peripheral blood, taken 28 days after the second AZD1222 dose. This TCR was sampled from an adult who received the AZD1222 COVID-19 vaccine. CDR3 sequence (DNA): TGTGCCAGCAGCTTAGGTTCCGGGAACACTGAAGCTTTCTTT. It encodes CASSLGSGNTEAFF.